This T cell receptor (beta chain) appears in the sequencing data of a study of PD-1 blockade in classical Hodgkin lymphoma. Profiled with immunoSEQ multiplex PCR; TCRdb holds only in-frame clones, not every one. The repertoire holds around 17,000 clones, with 70% to 90% as singletons. Trimming cost V 2 bases and J 0 bases; bases outside gene matches: 11. The CDR3 has 21 amino acids. Every patient experienced relapse after autologous stem cell transplantation, and brentuximab vedotin exposure varied. Magnetic depletion of unwanted cells isolated CD4+ T cells from thawed PBMCs. The chain employs TRBV6-7 and TRBJ2-3, with 16 bases aligning to TRBD2. TRBV6-7 is known as an ORF, though its function is uncertain. The sequence was obtained from a human donor with classical Hodgkin lymphoma. The source material was CD4+ T cells from blood, sampled at baseline. CDR3 in amino acids: CASSYPITGLAGGKSTDTQYF. CDR3 sequence (DNA): TGTGCCAGCAGTTACCCGATTACGGGACTAGCGGGGGGGAAAAGCACAGATACGCAGTATTTT.